This paragraph covers one T cell receptor (beta chain) sequence. The data belong to a study of shared clonotypes between healthy human individuals. CDR3 length equals 14 residues. Germline V gene data show CDR1 as MNHEY and CDR2 as SVGAGI. Trimming shortened V by 2 bases and J by 4 bases, and 11 bases separated the two germline ends. Data came from immunoSEQ multiplex PCR; TCRdb stores just in-frame clones and leaves some out. The table includes about 2.5 million clones, about 90% detected once. Sample: naive CD4+ T cells from PBMCs. Stated subset: CD45RA+ positively selected. The TCR was taken from a man aged 18-30 years in good health. Some clones in this sample may be carry-over from other donors' samples. The chain couples TRBV6-5 to TRBJ1-2, with D perhaps TRBD1 (6 bases). CDR3 in DNA: TGTGCCAGCAGTTACGATACAGGGAGCTATGGCTACACCTTC. Translated, it gives CASSYDTGSYGYTF.